This T cell receptor (beta chain) was obtained from a study of Ad26.COV2.S vaccination and SARS-CoV-2 variants. About the study: Ad26.COV2.S, an intramuscular injection, was given once or twice 56 days apart.

Whole-study results and caveats: In TCR breadth and depth analyses, total T cell responses may have been underestimated.

V was pared by 10 bases and J by 5 bases, with 12 bases of the junction left unmatched. The CDR3 length is 15 residues. In germline, CDR1 is ENHRY, CDR2 SYGVKD. Using immunoSEQ multiplex PCR, the repertoire was profiled, and TCRdb retains in-frame clones only, with some absent. This table holds about 390,000 clones, 92% found once. In the case of this clone: Its antigen is still unknown.

Documented treatment: some 20 received Ad26.COV2.S at low or high dose, single or two shots; 5 received placebo; per-sample allocation not given. Samples came from day 63 after the first vaccine or placebo injection. The study used a vaccine consisting of an Ad26 vector that expressed Wuhan-strain SARS-CoV-2 spike. This material consisted of peripheral blood, taken in a trial of Ad26.COV2.S vaccine versus placebo. V gene TRBV10-3 combines with J gene TRBJ2-1, with 9 bases identical to TRBD1. The receptor comes from a person between 18 and 65 years old who received the Ad26.COV2.S COVID-19 vaccine or a placebo. For the CDR3, the DNA is TGTGCCACCGACGCCGGGACAGGGACTAACAATGAGCAGTTCTTC. This encodes CATDAGTGTNNEQFF.